These 18 T cell receptor beta chains share one sample of origin, sequenced in a study of technical replicates of blood from a handful of donors. Sequenced by immunoSEQ multiplex PCR; TCRdb stores in-frame clones only, minus some. The sample consists of under 20,000 clones, roughly 86% of them appearing once. Material: PBMCs. The receptors come from a human donor in good health.

The chain recombines TRBV28 with TRBJ2-2; 12 bases line up with TRBD2. J gave up 6 bases and V 6 bases, and 11 bases lay outside the gene matches. CDR1 is MDHEN and CDR2 is SYDVKM in the germline V gene. The CDR3 extends over 17 amino acids. CDR3: CASSSILTSGSAGELFF. For the CDR3, the DNA is TGTGCCAGCAGCTCCATTCTGACTAGCGGGAGTGCCGGGGAGCTGTTTTTT.

The J gene is TRBJ1-4, the V gene TRBV5-4; 11 bases line up with TRBD1. Germline lookup yields CDR1 SGHNT and CDR2 YYREEE (reference sequence). This CDR3 comprises 18 residues. After removal of 2 bases from V and 4 bases from J, the junction contained 10 bases not matched to a gene. The CDR3 loop reads CASSFGQGALGGNEKLFF. The CDR3 bases are TGTGCCAGCAGCTTTGGACAGGGGGCTCTTGGTGGTAATGAAAAACTGTTTTTT.

The genes are TRBV5-5 and TRBJ1-1, with D maybe TRBD1 (6 bases). Deletions cut 1 base from V and 3 bases from J, with 13 bases between. The CDR3 sequence is 15 residues long. In germline, CDR1 is SGHKS, CDR2 YYEKEE (reference sequence). The CDR3 region is CASSLRPQGDTEAFF. Here the CDR3 DNA reads TGTGCCAGCAGCTTGCGACCACAGGGAGACACTGAAGCTTTCTTT.

The CDR3 DNA reads TGTGCCAGTAGTATAGGAGCAGGACGGGGCACCGGGGAGCTGTTTTTT. The encoded protein is CASSIGAGRGTGELFF. The chain joins TRBV19 to TRBJ2-2, with D perhaps matching TRBD2 (5 bases). The CDR3 length is 16 residues. With 1 base removed from V and 4 bases from J, the gap between germline ends came to 13 bases. Per the germline V gene, CDR1 is LNHDA and CDR2 is SQIVND (reference sequence).

The CDR3 DNA reads as TGTGCCAGCTCCTTTGGGGCCCCCTACGAGCAGTACTTC. This gives the protein CASSFGAPYEQYF. V usage is TRBV6-1 and J usage is TRBJ2-7; maybe TRBD1 (5 bases). The germline V gene has CDR1 MNHNS and CDR2 SASEGT. CDR3 length: 13 residues. V was shortened by 8 bases and J by 2 bases, with 13 bases between the two germline ends.

The V gene is TRBV6-1, the J gene TRBJ2-7, with 8 bases lining up with TRBD2. Germline V gives CDR1 MNHNS, CDR2 SASEGT. The V segment lost 5 bases and the J segment 4 bases; nucleotides outside the gene matches: 1. The CDR3 contains 12 residues. CDR3 nucleotide sequence: TGTGCCAGCAGTCCTAGCGGGTACGAGCAGTACTTC. Protein: CASSPSGYEQYF.

The chain recombines TRBV19 with TRBJ1-5; D call uncertain. Per the germline V gene, CDR1 is LNHDA and CDR2 is SQIVND (reference sequence). V shed 7 bases and J shed 7 bases, with 23 bases lying between them. The CDR3 is made up of 16 amino acids. The DNA for the CDR3 is TGTGCCAGTACCCCCATGGGGTGGGGAGGGTCGCAGCCCCAGCATTTT. It yields the protein CASTPMGWGGSQPQHF.

This chain connects TRBV11-2 to TRBJ2-3, with 7 bases aligning to TRBD2. The CDR3 is 15 residues long. V lost 5 bases, J lost 5 bases, and 10 bases stayed unmatched. The germline gives CDR1 SGHAT, CDR2 FQNNGV. The CDR3 nucleotides are TGTGCCAGCAGCCAATGGGAAGGGGAGGGAGATACGCAGTATTTT. Protein: CASSQWEGEGDTQYF. Filled out from reference TRBV11-2 and TRBJ2-3, the complete variable domain reads EAGVAQSPRYKIIEKRQSVAFWCNPISGHATLYWYQQILGQGPKLLIQFQNNGVVDDSQLPKDRFSAERLKGVDSTLKIQPAKLEDSAVYLCASSQWEGEGDTQYFGPGTRLTVL.

The CDR3 DNA reads TGCAGCGTTGGGTGGGGGCCAGGTGAGCAGTACTTC. Residues: CSVGWGPGEQYF. The chain links TRBV29-1 to TRBJ2-7, with TRBD1 as a possible D gene (6 bases). CDR3 length equals 12 residues. Germline CDR1 SQVTM, CDR2 ANQGSEA. V dropped 4 bases and J dropped 7 bases, with 14 bases sitting between them.

The chain employs TRBV19 and TRBJ2-1; TRBD1 is a possible D gene (6 bases). Trimming shortened V by 5 bases and J by 6 bases, and 11 bases separated the two germline ends. In germline, CDR1 is LNHDA, CDR2 SQIVND (reference sequence). CDR3 length equals 13 residues. CDR3 nucleotides: TGTGCCAGTAGTTTGGGACAAACCAATGAGCAGTTCTTC. Protein product: CASSLGQTNEQFF.

The chain has TRBV27 and TRBJ1-5; the D gene is possibly TRBD1 (5 bases). The CDR3 has 14 residues. V was clipped by 0 bases and J by 11 bases, with 14 bases between them. Per the germline V gene, CDR1 is MNHEY and CDR2 is SMNVEV (reference sequence). The CDR3 sequence is CASSLSEGSASQHF. The CDR3 DNA reads TGTGCCAGCAGTTTATCGGAGGGGAGCGCGTCCCAGCATTTT.

The count of this clone is one. V and J are TRBV6-5 and TRBJ2-1; 8 bases map to TRBD2. The CDR3 length is 16 residues. Trimming took 0 bases from V and 5 from J; bases not matched to a gene: 6. Germline CDR1 reads MNHEY; CDR2 reads SVGAGI. The CDR3 DNA reads as TGTGCCAGCAGTTACTCCGGGACTAGGAGGAACAATGAGCAGTTCTTC. Its protein product is CASSYSGTRRNNEQFF.

This clone appeared once. V usage is TRBV11-1 and J usage is TRBJ2-3, with TRBD2 matching 11 bases. Germline V gene sequence: CDR1 SGHAT, CDR2 FQDESV (reference sequence). Trimming removed 5 bases from V and 2 bases from J; junction bases left unmatched: 6. This CDR3 is built from 16 residues. The CDR3 nucleotides are TGTGCCAGCAGCGGGGGACTAGCGGACTACACAGATACGCAGTATTTT. It is translated as CASSGGLADYTDTQYF.

V usage is TRBV14 and J usage is TRBJ2-7; 7 bases are shared with TRBD2. V shed 2 bases, J shed 1 base, and the junction held 2 bases outside the gene matches. The germline gives CDR1 SGHDN, CDR2 FVKESK. This CDR3 comprises 14 residues. CDR3 region: CASSQQLASYEQYF. CDR3 DNA: TGTGCCAGCAGCCAACAACTAGCGTCCTACGAGCAGTACTTC.

This clone was seen once. This chain joins TRBV2 and TRBJ2-5; 10 bases map to TRBD1. The V and J ends lost 6 bases and 3 bases, in that order; junction bases with no gene match: 7. Germline CDR1 is SNHLY and CDR2 is FYNNEI. This CDR3 is built from 15 residues. CDR3 nucleotides: TGTGCCAGCAGCTCTTCGGGGACAGGGGAAGAGACCCAGTACTTC. Translation gives CASSSSGTGEETQYF. The variable domain in full, with the rest retrieved from reference TRBV2 and TRBJ2-5, is EPEVTQTPSHQVTQMGQEVILRCVPISNHLYFYWYRQILGQKVEFLVSFYNNEISEKSEIFDDQFSVERPDGSNFTLKIRSTKLEDSAMYFCASSSSGTGEETQYFGPGTRLLVL.

The chain recombines TRBV29-1 with TRBJ2-3, with D possibly TRBD1 on 6 matching bases. The CDR3 extends over 15 amino acids. Trimming took 8 bases from V and 2 from J, leaving 20 bases between them. Germline V CDR1 and CDR2: SQVTM, ANQGSEA. In DNA form, the CDR3 reads TGCAGCACCGCTTCCCGGGGACAATACACAGATACGCAGTATTTT. Amino acids: CSTASRGQYTDTQYF.

The V and J genes are TRBV6-5 and TRBJ2-3; 11 nucleotides line up with TRBD2. V gave up 4 bases and J gave up 1 base; unmatched junction bases: 4. The CDR3 totals 16 residues. Germline CDR1 and CDR2: MNHEY and SVGAGI. The CDR3 spells CASSSGTSGRTDTQYF. The CDR3 coding sequence is TGTGCCAGCAGTTCCGGGACTAGCGGCCGCACAGATACGCAGTATTTT.

The rearrangement joins TRBV2 to TRBJ2-1; perhaps TRBD2 as D (6 bases). The CDR3 totals 12 residues. Germline V CDR1 and CDR2: SNHLY, FYNNEI. Trimming stripped 5 bases from V and 10 bases from J, with 12 bases between. The CDR3, as DNA: TGTGCCAGCAGTCGGACTATTTACGAGCAGTTCTTC. Amino acids: CASSRTIYEQFF. Complete variable domain (other parts from reference TRBV2 and TRBJ2-1): EPEVTQTPSHQVTQMGQEVILRCVPISNHLYFYWYRQILGQKVEFLVSFYNNEISEKSEIFDDQFSVERPDGSNFTLKIRSTKLEDSAMYFCASSRTIYEQFFGPGTRLTVL.